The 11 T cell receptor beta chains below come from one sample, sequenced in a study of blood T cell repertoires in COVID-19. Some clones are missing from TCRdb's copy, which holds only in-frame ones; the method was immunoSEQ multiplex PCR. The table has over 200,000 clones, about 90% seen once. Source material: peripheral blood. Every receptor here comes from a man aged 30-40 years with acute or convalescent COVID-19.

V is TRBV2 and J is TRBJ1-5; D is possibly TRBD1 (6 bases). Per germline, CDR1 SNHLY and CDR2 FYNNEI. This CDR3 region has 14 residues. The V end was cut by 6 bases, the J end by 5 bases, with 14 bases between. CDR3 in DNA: TGTGCCAGCAGAAAGGACAGCTCTTATCAGCCCCAGCATTTT. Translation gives CASRKDSSYQPQHF.

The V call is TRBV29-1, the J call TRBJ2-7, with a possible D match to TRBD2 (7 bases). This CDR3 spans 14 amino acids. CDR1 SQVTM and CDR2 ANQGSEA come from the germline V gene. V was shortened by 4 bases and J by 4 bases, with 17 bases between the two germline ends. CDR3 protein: CSVVLGASGYEQYF. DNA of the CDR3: TGCAGCGTTGTTCTGGGGGCTAGCGGTTACGAGCAGTACTTC.

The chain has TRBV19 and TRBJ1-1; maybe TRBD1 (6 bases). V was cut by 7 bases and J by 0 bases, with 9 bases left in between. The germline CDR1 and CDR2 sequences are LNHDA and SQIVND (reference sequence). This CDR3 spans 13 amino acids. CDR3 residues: CASIGTMNTEAFF. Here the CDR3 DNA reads TGTGCCAGTATTGGGACAATGAACACTGAAGCTTTCTTT. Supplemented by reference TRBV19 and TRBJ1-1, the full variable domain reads DGGITQSPKYLFRKEGQNVTLSCEQNLNHDAMYWYRQDPGQGLRLIYYSQIVNDFQKGDIAEGYSVSREKKESFPLTVTSAQKNPTAFYLCASIGTMNTEAFFGQGTRLTVV.

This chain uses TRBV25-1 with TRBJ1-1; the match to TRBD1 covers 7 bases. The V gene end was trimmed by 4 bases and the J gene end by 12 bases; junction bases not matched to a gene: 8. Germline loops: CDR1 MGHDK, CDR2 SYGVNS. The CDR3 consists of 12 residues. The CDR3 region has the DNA TGTGCCAGCAGTGCCAACAGGGGTGAGTCTTTCTTT. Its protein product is CASSANRGESFF.

The chain's CDR3 is CASGPQGFNYGYTF. CDR3 in DNA: TGTGCCAGCGGACCACAGGGTTTTAACTATGGCTACACCTTC. The rearrangement uses TRBV6-5 and TRBJ1-2, with a tentative D call TRBD1 (6 bases). Germline V gene sequence: CDR1 MNHEY, CDR2 SVGAGI. The CDR3 covers 14 residues. Trimming removed 8 bases at V and 1 base at J, with 14 bases between.

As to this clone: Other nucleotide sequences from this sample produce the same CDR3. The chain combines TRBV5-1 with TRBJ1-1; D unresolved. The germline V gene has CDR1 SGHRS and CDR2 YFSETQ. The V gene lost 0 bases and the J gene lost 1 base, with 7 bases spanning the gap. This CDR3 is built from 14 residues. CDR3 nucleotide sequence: TGCGCCAGCAGCTTGGAGTCGGGGAACACTGAAGCTTTCTTT. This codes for CASSLESGNTEAFF.

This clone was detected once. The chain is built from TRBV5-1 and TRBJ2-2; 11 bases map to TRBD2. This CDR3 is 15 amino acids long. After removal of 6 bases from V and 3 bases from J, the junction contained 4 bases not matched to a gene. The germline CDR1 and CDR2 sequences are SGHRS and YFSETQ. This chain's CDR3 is CASTLLAGDTGELFF. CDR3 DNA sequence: TGCGCCAGCACCCTACTAGCGGGGGACACCGGGGAGCTGTTTTTT.

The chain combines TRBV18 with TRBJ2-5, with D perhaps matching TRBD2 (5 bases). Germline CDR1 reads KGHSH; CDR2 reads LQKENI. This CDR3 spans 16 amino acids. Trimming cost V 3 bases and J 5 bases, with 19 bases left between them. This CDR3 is CASSPWVEHQRETQYF. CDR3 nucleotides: TGTGCCAGCTCACCTTGGGTCGAACACCAGCGGGAGACCCAGTACTTC. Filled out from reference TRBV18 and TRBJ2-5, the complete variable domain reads NAGVMQNPRHLVRRRGQEARLRCSPMKGHSHVYWYRQLPEEGLKFMVYLQKENIIDESGMPKERFSAEFPKEGPSILRIQQVVRGDSAAYFCASSPWVEHQRETQYFGPGTRLLVL.

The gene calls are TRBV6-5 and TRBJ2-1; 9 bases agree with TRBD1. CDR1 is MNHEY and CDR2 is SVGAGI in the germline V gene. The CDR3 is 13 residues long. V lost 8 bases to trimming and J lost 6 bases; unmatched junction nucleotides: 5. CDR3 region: CASLGQGLNEQFF. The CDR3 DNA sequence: TGTGCCAGCCTCGGACAGGGGCTCAATGAGCAGTTCTTC.

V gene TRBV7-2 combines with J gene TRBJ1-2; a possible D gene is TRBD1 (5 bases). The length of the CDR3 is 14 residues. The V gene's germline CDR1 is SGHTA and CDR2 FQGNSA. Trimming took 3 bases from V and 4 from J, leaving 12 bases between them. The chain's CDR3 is CASSLGGVSYGYTF. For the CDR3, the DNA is TGTGCCAGCAGCTTGGGGGGGGTGTCCTATGGCTACACCTTC.

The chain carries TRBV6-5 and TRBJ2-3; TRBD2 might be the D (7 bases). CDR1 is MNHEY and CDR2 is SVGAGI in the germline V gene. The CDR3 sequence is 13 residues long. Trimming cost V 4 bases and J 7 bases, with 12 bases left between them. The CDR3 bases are TGTGCCAGCAGTTCGGGGGGCCCGAATACGCAGTATTTT. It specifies CASSSGGPNTQYF.